Shown below are 23 T cell receptor beta chains from a single sample sequenced in a study of blood T cells in healthy people across ages. PCR was performed a second time for roughly 7 to 11 cycles using a sample-barcoded 5' primer and a J-beta primer mix. MiXCR, applied by TCRdb to the 5' RACE reads, yields one record per CDR3 protein. The table has more than 650,000 distinct CDR3 sequences, approximately 55% seen once; the top ten hold about 42%. The sample taken for sequencing was blood. Every receptor here comes from a man older than 75 in good health.

The chain recombines TRBV5-1 with TRBJ2-3; perhaps D is TRBD1 or TRBD2 (5 bases each). Trimming pared 4 bases from V and 0 bases from J, leaving 12 bases between. The CDR3 sequence is 15 residues long. Germline loops: CDR1 SGHRS, CDR2 YFSETQ. The CDR3 here is CASSGDGRSTDTQYF. In DNA, the CDR3 is TGCGCCAGCAGCGGGGACGGGCGGAGCACAGATACGCAGTATTTT.

V gene TRBV2 combines with J gene TRBJ1-2; no reliable D call. CDR1 is SNHLY and CDR2 is FYNNEI in the germline V gene. V was cut by 8 bases and J by 8 bases, with 15 bases left in between. CDR3 length: 12 residues. The CDR3 here is CASVLRQEGYTF. For the CDR3, the DNA is TGTGCCAGCGTTCTTCGGCAGGAGGGCTACACCTTC.

The genes are TRBV2 and TRBJ1-1; D is uncertain. Trimming took 4 bases from V and 0 from J, leaving 15 bases between them. The V gene's germline CDR1 is SNHLY and CDR2 FYNNEI. The CDR3 covers 16 residues. CDR3 in DNA: TGTGCCAGCAGTGTAAGAAAGGGCGGGGTGAACACTGAAGCTTTCTTT. Protein sequence: CASSVRKGGVNTEAFF.

The V and J genes are TRBV28 and TRBJ2-3; D is undetermined. V gave up 8 bases and J gave up 14 bases, with 26 bases separating them. Germline V CDR1 and CDR2: MDHEN, SYDVKM. This CDR3 region has 14 residues. CDR3 sequence: CASETPGLGKYAYF. The CDR3 bases are TGTGCCAGCGAAACCCCGGGCCTGGGGAAATACGCGTATTTT.

This clonotype has more than one count but fewer than ten. The rearrangement joins TRBV7-9 to TRBJ2-5; D uncertain. Trimming pared 1 base from V and 3 bases from J, leaving 15 bases between. The CDR3 is 16 amino acids. Germline-derived CDR1 and CDR2 are SEHNR and FQNEAQ (reference sequence). CDR3 nucleotide sequence: TGTGCCAGCAGCTTAGGGCTTTCCTGGGTGGAAGAGACCCAGTACTTC. Amino acid sequence: CASSLGLSWVEETQYF.

The chain links TRBV21-1 to TRBJ2-7; the table calls TRBD1, which could not be checked here. The end of the DNA aligns better with TRBJ2-5, so the J call may be wrong. TRBV21-1 represents a pseudogene. This CDR3 is built from 14 residues. In nucleotides, the CDR3 is TGTGCCAGCAGCAAAAGTTCAGGGAAGGAGACCCAGTACTTC. As protein: CASSKSSGKETQYF.

The J gene is TRBJ2-5, the V gene TRBV5-1, with 7 bases that match TRBD1. The CDR3 length is 16 residues. V was clipped by 4 bases and J by 1 base; unmatched bases: 10. Germline lookup yields CDR1 SGHRS and CDR2 YFSETQ. The chain's CDR3 is CASSVGAGTVQETQYF. In DNA form, the CDR3 reads TGCGCCAGCAGCGTAGGCGCCGGGACAGTCCAAGAGACCCAGTACTTC.

This clonotype was observed a few times. CDR3 DNA: TGTGCCAGCAGCCAAGCGGGGCACTCACCCCTCCACTTT. This gives the protein CASSQAGHSPLHF. This chain connects TRBV14 to TRBJ1-6; D possibly corresponds to TRBD1 (5 bases). The germline V gene encodes CDR1 SGHDN and CDR2 FVKESK. CDR3 size: 13 residues. Trimming pared 1 base from V and 10 bases from J, leaving 8 bases between.

The gene calls are TRBV7-9 and TRBJ1-2, with D tentatively TRBD1 (5 bases). Germline loops: CDR1 SEHNR, CDR2 FQNEAQ (reference sequence). This CDR3 is built from 14 residues. Trimming stripped 8 bases from V and 2 bases from J, with 15 bases between. CDR3 in DNA: TGTGCCAGCGGCCCGTGGGACTACAACTATGGCTACACCTTC. Translating gives CASGPWDYNYGYTF.

The chain has TRBV7-9 and TRBJ2-1, with 14 nucleotides matching TRBD2. With V trimmed by 6 bases and J by 2 bases, 12 bases remained unmatched. The length of the CDR3 is 19 residues. The germline V gene encodes CDR1 SEHNR and CDR2 FQNEAQ (reference sequence). As DNA, the CDR3 is TGTGCCAGCAGGGAGACTAGCGGGAGGGCCCGGGTTACCTACAATGAGCAGTTCTTC. It translates to CASRETSGRARVTYNEQFF.

The chain recombines TRBV27 with TRBJ2-5; tentatively, D is TRBD1 (6 bases). V dropped 5 bases and J dropped 5 bases, with 18 bases sitting between them. The CDR3 covers 15 residues. Germline V gene sequence: CDR1 MNHEY, CDR2 SMNVEV (reference sequence). The CDR3 sequence is CASSRFWGLGETQYF. CDR3 in DNA: TGTGCCAGCAGTAGGTTCTGGGGGCTAGGGGAGACCCAGTACTTC.

The chain is built from TRBV5-1 and TRBJ2-3; tentative D call: TRBD1 (7 bases). Germline V gene data show CDR1 as SGHRS and CDR2 as YFSETQ. The CDR3 extends over 15 amino acids. Trimming cost V 3 bases and J 4 bases, with 15 bases left between them. CDR3 sequence: CASSYADREADTQYF. The DNA of the CDR3 is TGCGCCAGCAGCTACGCCGACAGGGAGGCAGATACGCAGTATTTT.

This chain links TRBV7-8 with TRBJ2-5, with D possibly being TRBD2 (6 bases). The CDR3 contains 15 residues. Per germline, CDR1 SGHVS and CDR2 FQNEAQ. Trimming stripped 6 bases from V and 11 bases from J, with 25 bases between. CDR3 amino acids: CASRGGADVNNEQYF. CDR3 nucleotide sequence: TGTGCCAGCAGAGGCGGGGCAGATGTAAACAATGAGCAGTACTTC.

CDR3 sequence reads: CASSYLRQNSPLHF. CDR3 coding DNA: TGTGCCAGCAGCTATTTGAGGCAGAATTCACCCCTCCACTTT. The genes are TRBV7-9 and TRBJ1-6; D unclear. Germline CDR1 SEHNR, CDR2 FQNEAQ (reference sequence). V was pared by 4 bases and J by 7 bases, with 11 bases between. The CDR3 is 14 amino acids.

This chain uses TRBV7-2 with TRBJ1-5; TRBD1 might be the D (5 bases). Looked up from germline, CDR1 is SGHTA and CDR2 is FQGNSA. V was clipped by 4 bases and J by 3 bases, with 13 bases between them. The length of the CDR3 is 15 residues. The CDR3 here is CASSSGGFANQPQHF. The CDR3 DNA sequence: TGTGCCAGCAGCTCCGGGGGTTTCGCCAATCAGCCCCAGCATTTT.

This clonotype was found a few times. The V call is TRBV3-1, the J call TRBJ2-1; D remains unclear. Per germline, CDR1 LGHDT and CDR2 YNNKEL (reference sequence). CDR3 length: 17 residues. The V gene lost 0 bases and the J gene lost 2 bases, with 14 bases spanning the gap. For the CDR3, the DNA is TGTGCCAGCAGCCAAGATATTGCGTCTCCTACCTACAATGAGCAGTTCTTC. Translating gives CASSQDIASPTYNEQFF.

This clonotype showed up just once. The gene calls are TRBV7-2 and TRBJ2-1; possible D gene TRBD2, 5 bases. CDR3 length: 17 residues. Germline CDR1 reads SGHTA; CDR2 reads FQGNSA. V was clipped by 3 bases and J by 0 bases, with 15 bases between them. The CDR3, as DNA: TGTGCCAGCAGCTTCCTCTTGCGGGCCAGCTCCTACAATGAGCAGTTCTTC. This sequence encodes CASSFLLRASSYNEQFF.

V and J are TRBV28 and TRBJ2-7; 14 positions agree with TRBD2. This CDR3 comprises 17 residues. The germline V gene has CDR1 MDHEN and CDR2 SYDVKM. Losses at the gene ends were 5 bases for V and 6 bases for J; bases not matched to a gene: 12. CDR3 residues: CASSPPGLAGAAGEQYF. The CDR3 DNA is TGTGCCAGCAGTCCCCCGGGACTAGCGGGAGCAGCGGGCGAGCAGTACTTC.

This sequence joins TRBV6-6 and TRBJ1-4, with 7 positions matching TRBD1. CDR1 and CDR2 (germline): MNHNY, SVGAGI (reference sequence). The trim removed 5 bases at V and 6 bases at J, leaving 9 bases unmatched. The CDR3 loop spans 15 amino acids. The DNA for the CDR3 is TGTGCCAGCAGTCGGCGGGACAGTCCTTATGAAAAACTGTTTTTT. It translates to CASSRRDSPYEKLFF.

The chain couples TRBV28 to TRBJ2-3; TRBD2 aligns across 13 bases. The CDR3 sequence is 16 residues long. Germline V lookup: CDR1 MDHEN, CDR2 SYDVKM. The junction had 6 bases not matched to a gene; V was cut back by 5 bases and J by 4 bases. CDR3 in amino acids: CASSPALAGGPDTQYF. The CDR3 DNA sequence: TGTGCCAGCAGTCCCGCACTAGCGGGAGGGCCAGATACGCAGTATTTT.

V is TRBV25-1 and J is TRBJ2-4; D gene unclear. Trimming removed 6 bases from V and 0 bases from J, with 12 bases in between. This CDR3 is built from 15 residues. Germline V gives CDR1 MGHDK, CDR2 SYGVNS. The CDR3 loop reads CASSDVQLAKNIQYF. In DNA, the CDR3 is TGTGCCAGCAGCGACGTCCAGTTAGCCAAAAACATTCAGTACTTC. The full variable domain, rest sourced from reference TRBV25-1 and TRBJ2-4, is EADIYQTPRYLVIGTGKKITLECSQTMGHDKMYWYQQDPGMELHLIHYSYGVNSTEKGDLSSESTVSRIRTEHFPLTLESARPSHTSQYLCASSDVQLAKNIQYFGAGTRLSVL.

This clonotype was seen a single time. CDR3 amino acids: CASRFPGQDNEKLFF. CDR3 DNA sequence: TGTGCCAGCAGGTTCCCGGGACAAGATAATGAAAAACTGTTTTTT. V usage is TRBV6-1 and J usage is TRBJ1-4; TRBD1 might be the D (6 bases). CDR3 length: 15 amino acids. CDR1 is MNHNS, CDR2 SASEGT, per germline. V was trimmed by 6 bases and J by 4 bases, leaving 15 bases between them.

The chain couples TRBV27 to TRBJ2-3; D is unresolved. Trimming took off 7 bases at V and 2 bases at J, with 13 bases between the two ends. From germline, CDR1 is MNHEY and CDR2 SMNVEV (reference sequence). There are 14 residues in the CDR3. The CDR3 loop reads CASTPGEHTDTQYF. For the CDR3, the DNA is TGTGCCAGCACCCCAGGCGAACACACAGATACGCAGTATTTT.